This entry lists 9 T cell receptor delta chains sequenced from one sample in a study of γδ T cells in repeated Plasmodium falciparum infection. Flow sorting of PBMC yielded separate Vgamma9/Vdelta2+ and Vdelta2-negative gammadelta T cell populations for bulk repertoire analysis. TCRdb fed the multiplex PCR reads into CATT to redo clone calling. The sample holds 40,000 to 55,000 delta-chain clones, around 2% seen once. The material sequenced was gamma-delta T cells from blood. All receptors derive from a pool of human donors (malaria-infected and uninfected, not separated).

This clone occurred a few times. This likely traces to a read error, being one base from a far larger clone. This specimen includes other DNA sequences encoding the same CDR3. The V call is TRDV3, the J call TRDJ1, with 7 nucleotides matching TRDD3. Germline loops: CDR1 TVYSNPD, CDR2 GDNSRS (reference sequence). This CDR3 is 16 amino acids long. The V segment lost 5 bases and the J segment 2 bases; nucleotides outside the gene matches: 17. This chain's CDR3 is CAVLSWGYQGTDKLIF. As DNA, the CDR3 is TGTGCCGTATTATCCTGGGGGTACCAGGGAACCGATAAACTCATCTTT.

In regard to this clone: The protein that TCRdb holds for this DNA derives from a much larger clone and differs from the translated DNA at residue 9, which likely indicates a read error; the protein shown here is translated from the DNA. J is TRDJ3 and V is TRDV2, with D tentatively TRDD3 (6 bases). In the absence of a J gene in TCRdb, the DNA was matched to germline to assign it here. This CDR3 is 20 amino acids long. Germline CDR1 is GEAIGNYY and CDR2 is EKD. The V end was cut by 0 bases, the J end by 2 bases, with 19 bases between. CDR3 loop: CACDTVGGTQSTWDTRQMFF. The CDR3 DNA reads as TGTGCCTGTGACACCGTGGGGGGGACCCAATCGACCTGGGACACCCGACAGATGTTTTTC.

This clone occurred many times. The chain uses TRDV2 and TRDJ1, with 10 bases identical to TRDD3. No J segment appears in TCRdb, so it was assigned here by matching the sequence to germline. CDR3 length: 15 amino acids. In germline, CDR1 is GEAIGNYY, CDR2 EKD. V lost 0 bases to trimming and J lost 7 bases; unmatched junction nucleotides: 7. The CDR3 region is CACDTVGGYAAKLIF. CDR3 nucleotide sequence: TGTGCCTGTGACACCGTCGGGGGATACGCGGCTAAACTCATCTTT.

As concerns this clone: The TCRdb protein comes from a much larger clone and disagrees with this DNA's translation at residue 19, likely due to a read error; the protein given here is derived from the DNA. The rearrangement joins TRDV1 to TRDJ1; possibly TRDD2 for D (9 bases). TCRdb gives no J gene; it was assigned here by matching the DNA to germline. The V and J ends lost 0 bases and 0 bases respectively, with 38 bases between them. Germline V gives CDR1 TSWWSYY, CDR2 QGS. This CDR3 comprises 25 residues. The CDR3 nucleotides are TGTGCTCTTGGGGAACTCCATGCCTTCCTACCATACTGGGGGTCCCCTCCGGCGCACACCGATAAACTCATCTTT. Protein: CALGELHAFLPYWGSPPAHTDKLIF.

In this sample, this clone turned up many times. This specimen includes other DNA sequences encoding the same CDR3. The chain carries TRDV1 and TRDJ1, with 10 positions matching TRDD3. Unmatched junction bases numbered 8, after V lost 3 bases and J lost 4 bases. The CDR3 extends over 16 amino acids. Germline V gene sequence: CDR1 TSWWSYY, CDR2 QGS. The DNA of the CDR3 is TGTGCTCTTGGGGAGCTCCGTTGGGGGATACTCGATAAACTCATCTTT. Its protein is CALGELRWGILDKLIF.

Only a few counts were recorded for this clone. TCRdb shows a much larger clone's protein in place of this DNA's translation, and the two differ at residue 13, likely through a read error; the protein shown is translated from the DNA. The CDR3 sequence: CALGDRHANVRNHRGILRADKLIF. As DNA, the CDR3 is TGTGCTCTTGGGGACCGACACGCTAATGTTCGAAATCACCGGGGGATATTGCGCGCCGATAAACTCATCTTT. This chain links TRDV1 with TRDJ1, with 8 bases identical to TRDD3. TCRdb gives no J gene; it was assigned here by matching the DNA to germline. CDR3 length: 24 amino acids. The germline V gene has CDR1 TSWWSYY and CDR2 QGS. V lost 3 bases, J lost 3 bases, and 33 bases stayed unmatched.

In this sample, this clone turned up a few times. A read error is likely here: a far larger clone is one base away. The sample carries other DNA sequences with the same CDR3. The CDR3 nucleotides read TGTGCTCTTGGGGAGCGGTCCTCCTACTGGGGGACTAGAATAGGACTTTACACCGATAAACTCATCTTT. It specifies CALGERSSYWGTRIGLYTDKLIF. This rearrangement joins TRDV1 to TRDJ1; 9 nucleotides line up with TRDD3. TCRdb leaves out the J gene; it was filled in here by matching the DNA to germline. Germline CDR1 is TSWWSYY and CDR2 is QGS. This CDR3 has 23 amino acids. Losses at the gene ends were 3 bases for V and 0 bases for J; bases not matched to a gene: 26.

This clone appeared a few times. V is TRDV2 and J is TRDJ1; 7 bases fit TRDD3. The J gene, absent from TCRdb, was called here by matching the DNA to germline. Germline V gene data show CDR1 as GEAIGNYY and CDR2 as EKD. The CDR3 is made up of 17 amino acids. The J segment lost 0 bases and the V segment lost 0 bases, leaving 9 bases of the junction unmatched. CDR3 DNA sequence: TGTGCCTGTGACACCTTCCCGGCTCTGGGGGACACCGATAAACTCATCTTT. This sequence encodes CACDTFPALGDTDKLIF.

Concerning this clone: The protein TCRdb lists belongs to a much larger clone and differs from this DNA's translation at residue 12, which points to a read error; the protein shown is made from the DNA. The V gene corresponds to TRDV3; no J gene was called; the D call in the table, TRDD3, was not verified against the DNA. This CDR3 is built from 17 residues. Germline assignment: CDR1 TVYSNPD and CDR2 GDNSRS (reference sequence). The CDR3 coding sequence is TGTGCCTTTCACCGGTACTGGGGGATACGTCCAAAGAGGTGGCTCATCTTT. Encoded protein: CAFHRYWGIRPKRWLIF.